This entry lists 6 T cell receptor beta chains sequenced from one sample in a study of blood T cell repertoires in COVID-19. The repertoire was sequenced with immunoSEQ multiplex PCR; TCRdb's copy has only in-frame clones and lacks some. Altogether 150,000 to 170,000 clones are present, around 83% being singletons, with the ten largest covering 7% to 10%. The sample was peripheral blood. The receptors were sampled from a woman in her fifties or sixties with COVID-19, enrolled during active disease.

This clone occurred once. The chain links TRBV5-1 to TRBJ2-7, with D perhaps matching TRBD2 (6 bases). The length of the CDR3 is 14 residues. Germline V gene data show CDR1 as SGHRS and CDR2 as YFSETQ. V dropped 2 bases and J dropped 0 bases, with 9 bases sitting between them. CDR3 sequence (DNA): TGCGCCAGCAGCTTTTCCGGGAGCTCCTACGAGCAGTACGTC. Translated: CASSFSGSSYEQYV.

This clone was seen repeatedly, ten times or more. The chain couples TRBV20-1 to TRBJ2-5; D might be TRBD2 (5 bases). The V and J ends lost 8 bases and 3 bases respectively, with 10 bases between them. The CDR3 is made up of 11 amino acids. Germline CDR1 and CDR2: DFQATT and SNEGSKA (reference sequence). The DNA of the CDR3 is TGCAGTTTATGGGGAGAAGAGACCCAGTACTTC. Translation: CSLWGEETQYF.

V is TRBV7-3 and J is TRBJ1-1; 10 bases agree with TRBD1. J lost 6 bases, V lost 4 bases, and 5 bases had no gene match. The length of the CDR3 is 14 residues. Looked up from germline, CDR1 is SGHTA and CDR2 is FQGTGA. The CDR3 region is CASSSTGGLAEAFF. The CDR3 DNA is TGTGCCAGCAGCTCGACAGGGGGCTTGGCTGAAGCTTTCTTT.

The chain is built from TRBV6-2 or TRBV6-3 and TRBJ1-3; TRBD1 matches at 8 bases. This CDR3 is built from 15 residues. The germline gives CDR1 MNHEY, CDR2 SVGEGT. J gave up 5 bases and V 6 bases, and 9 bases lay outside the gene matches. CDR3 sequence: CASSPNRQGRNTIYF. CDR3 coding DNA: TGTGCCAGCAGCCCGAATCGACAGGGGCGAAACACCATATATTTT.

V gene TRBV6-5 combines with J gene TRBJ1-1; no clear D gene. This CDR3 contains 15 residues. V was cut by 5 bases and J by 2 bases, with 15 bases left in between. CDR1 MNHEY and CDR2 SVGAGI come from the germline V gene. The CDR3 protein is CASSHTTSLNTEAFF. CDR3 DNA: TGTGCCAGCAGTCACACGACATCCCTCAACACTGAAGCTTTCTTT.

The V call is TRBV4-2, the J call TRBJ2-2, with 7 bases matching TRBD1. Germline assignment: CDR1 LGHNA and CDR2 YNFKEQ. This CDR3 region has 17 residues. V lost 0 bases, J lost 4 bases, and 8 bases stayed unmatched. The CDR3 coding sequence is TGTGCCAGCAGCCAAGATCAGATACAGGGGCTCACCGGGGAGCTGTTTTTT. This sequence encodes CASSQDQIQGLTGELFF.